This entry features one T cell receptor beta chain sequence. The PCR was carried out with 60 Vbeta primers and 13 Jbeta primers. Here immunoSEQ multiplex PCR was the method, and the copy in TCRdb shows in-frame clones only, minus some. The repertoire includes fewer than 110,000 clones, 77% of them detected once, and 4.2% sits in the top ten. The sample is drawn from a study of cytomegalovirus exposure and HLA in healthy donors. This clonotype was sampled from a male donor in good health and CMV-seronegative. The sequenced sample consisted of PBMCs.

CDR3 region: CASSLGQGRGYEQYF. In DNA form, the CDR3 reads TGTGCCAGCTCACTTGGACAGGGTAGAGGCTACGAGCAGTACTTC. The rearrangement links TRBV18 to TRBJ2-7; 8 positions match TRBD1. There are 15 residues in the CDR3. Germline CDR1 KGHSH, CDR2 LQKENI. Trimming cost V 4 bases and J 3 bases; bases outside gene matches: 8.